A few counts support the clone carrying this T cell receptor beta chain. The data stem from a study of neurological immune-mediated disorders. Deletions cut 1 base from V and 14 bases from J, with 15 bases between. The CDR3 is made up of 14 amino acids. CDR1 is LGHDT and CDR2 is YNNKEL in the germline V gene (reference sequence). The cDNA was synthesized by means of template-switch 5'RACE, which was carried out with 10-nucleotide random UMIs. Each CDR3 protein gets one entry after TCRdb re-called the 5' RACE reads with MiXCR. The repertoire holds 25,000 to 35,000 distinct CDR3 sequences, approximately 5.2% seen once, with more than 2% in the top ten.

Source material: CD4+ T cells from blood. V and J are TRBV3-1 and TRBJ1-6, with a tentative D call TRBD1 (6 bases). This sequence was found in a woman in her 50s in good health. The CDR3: CASSQVPGASALHF. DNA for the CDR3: TGTGCCAGCAGCCAAGTCCCAGGGGCATCGGCCCTCCACTTT.